The clone carrying this TCR beta chain was seen more than once but under ten times. Germline is not matched at one junction end, which may reflect a read error. The data were taken from a study of blood T cell repertoires in COVID-19. Study-level information: Acute and convalescent COVID-19 samples came from the United States, Italy and Spain. Sources were T cells, B-cell-depleted T cells, or PBMCs; the material itself was cDNA or gDNA.

Per the original data handling: Estimation of nucleated cell counts was performed using reference gene primer amplification. Method: immunoSEQ multiplex PCR; TCRdb's copy keeps in-frame clones and lacks some. The DNA gave D and trimming, while V, J and clone size come from that table. The table lists approximately 250,000 clones, 86% of them singletons. The TCR sequence derives from a man in his forties or fifties with active or convalescent COVID-19. The sequenced material came from peripheral blood.

CDR3 nucleotide sequence: TGCGCCAGCAGTTTGGGACAGTCAACTAATGAAAAACTGTTTTTT. Amino acids: CASSLGQSTNEKLFF. The chain couples TRBV5-1 to TRBJ1-4; TRBD1 agrees at 7 bases. This CDR3 is built from 15 residues. Germline V gives CDR1 SGHRS, CDR2 YFSETQ.